This T cell receptor (beta chain) emerged from a study of radiation and T cells in renal cell carcinoma. The CDR3 extends over 15 amino acids. Germline V lookup: CDR1 SGHAT, CDR2 FQNNGV. The V segment lost 4 bases and the J segment 8 bases; nucleotides outside the gene matches: 13. The count of this clone is one. Time point given: baseline pretreatment blood. As to treatment: 15 Gy SBRT to primary tumor, nephrectomy 4 weeks later. After SBRT, blood was collected at 2 and 4 weeks, plus baseline. TCRdb's copy holds only in-frame clones and misses some; the assay was immunoSEQ multiplex PCR. The sample records about 130,000 clones, 70% to 90% being singletons.

The receptor's source is a woman between 45 and 60 years old with renal cell carcinoma. The starting material was blood, obtained from a patient whose treatment included radiotherapy and nephrectomy. The gene calls are TRBV11-2 and TRBJ1-1; 7 nucleotides line up with TRBD1. The CDR3 region has the DNA TGTGCCAGCAGCTCTGACGAGCAGGGGGTAATGGAAGCTTTCTTT. It codes for CASSSDEQGVMEAFF. Filled out from reference TRBV11-2 and TRBJ1-1, the complete variable domain reads EAGVAQSPRYKIIEKRQSVAFWCNPISGHATLYWYQQILGQGPKLLIQFQNNGVVDDSQLPKDRFSAERLKGVDSTLKIQPAKLEDSAVYLCASSSDEQGVMEAFFGQGTRLTVV.